Listed below are T cell receptor beta chains from one sample, sequenced in a study of identical twins. TCRdb recomputed calls from the 5' RACE reads with MiXCR, one row per CDR3 protein. Here the sample spans about 920,000 distinct CDR3 sequences, about 12% being singletons. These data were also reused for a study on yellow fever vaccine responses in identical twins.

Sequencing used PBMCs. The receptor set was obtained from a young woman in good health. CDR3s include the opening cysteine and the closing phenylalanine or tryptophan.

TRBJ2-1 TRBV11-2 CASSLDPSGGVLYNEQFF
TRBJ1-1 TRBV18 CASSPPGRSMNTEAFF
TRBJ2-7 TRBV20-1 CSASRLAGGPYEQYF
TRBJ2-1 TRBV29-1 CSVSKSSYNEQFF
TRBJ1-2 TRBV5-1 CASRQALPGGYTF
TRBJ2-1 TRBV7-9 CASSPQGPGQGYNEQFF
TRBJ2-3 TRBV7-8 CASRARADTQYF
TRBJ2-1 TRBV7-8 CASSPRVRGAGLHVNEQFF
TRBJ1-1 TRBV6-2/TRBV6-3 CASSYARDPPPEAFF
TRBJ2-1 TRBV6-2/TRBV6-3 CASSYFFGAPRYNEQFF
TRBJ2-7 TRBV12-3/TRBV12-4 CASSAGLNEQYF
TRBJ1-2 TRBV5-1 CASSRGRDYGYTF
TRBJ2-7 TRBV5-5 CASSYGFSYEQYF
TRBJ2-1 TRBV10-3 CAISDNREASYNEQFF
TRBJ2-3 TRBV11-2 CASSAWGGRTDTQYF
TRBJ2-1 TRBV29-1 CSLGGGLAGADYNEQFF
TRBJ1-1 TRBV6-5 CASSYVFLDTEAFF
TRBJ2-3 TRBV7-9 CASSPGPGQGGTDTQYF
TRBJ2-5 TRBV18 CASSPPGQGFQETQYF
TRBJ2-7 TRBV4-1 CASSPPQQFGPYEQYF
TRBJ1-1 TRBV7-9 CASSSLGDDAFF
TRBJ2-2 TRBV20-1 CSARDHYRGLLTGELFF
TRBJ2-2 TRBV28 CASSFPLTGTGELFF
TRBJ2-1 TRBV2 CASAGGTYNEQFF
TRBJ2-7 TRBV19 CASSREDSSYEQYF
TRBJ2-7 TRBV28 CASSGEVLSYEQYF
TRBJ2-1 TRBV20-1 CSAPRGSGPADEQFF
TRBJ1-2 TRBV5-1 CASSLRFPQRDGYTF
TRBJ2-1 TRBV29-1 CSVVGGLEQFF
TRBJ2-1 TRBV21-1 CASSKALLLESSGSYNEQFF
TRBJ2-3 TRBV14 CASSHGFVQYF
TRBJ1-1 TRBV6-9 CASSPTPTDRRGAFF
TRBJ1-2 TRBV28 CASSLYSGRGSGYTF
TRBJ2-5 TRBV2 CASERFWGQETQYF
TRBJ1-2 TRBV6-4 CASSEDGNYGYTF
TRBJ2-5 TRBV10-3 CAISDGSGRAGETQYF
TRBJ2-1 TRBV2 CASSPIVGTSGRRSYNEQFF
TRBJ2-3 TRBV12-3/TRBV12-4 CASSLRQRGGGDTQYF
TRBJ2-7 TRBV2 CASKSGRGKYEQYF
TRBJ2-1 TRBV9 CASSGSGTSGYNEQFF
TRBJ2-6 TRBV11-2 CASSLDGFSGANVLTF
TRBJ1-2 TRBV28 CASRAGGARKDGYTF
TRBJ2-5 TRBV7-3 CASSFSGTSGSETQYF
TRBJ1-2 TRBV24-1 CATSDAGTGGYGYTF
TRBJ2-3 TRBV7-6 CASSLLVRLAGTGTQYF
TRBJ1-1 TRBV29-1 CSVGGMNTEAFF